Following are 16 T cell receptor beta chains from one sample sequenced in a study of T cell changes during pregnancy in multiple sclerosis. Sequenced by immunoSEQ multiplex PCR; TCRdb stores in-frame clones only, minus some. The sample consists of 70,000 to 85,000 clones, 92% of them appearing once. The sample consisted of peripheral blood, taken before pregnancy. The origin of the receptors is a female donor with multiple sclerosis, enrolled in a pregnancy study.

This chain connects TRBV6-1 to TRBJ2-2; D unclear. Germline V gives CDR1 MNHNS, CDR2 SASEGT. Trimming removed 4 bases at V and 0 bases at J, with 9 bases between. The CDR3 has 15 amino acids. The CDR3 loop is CASSVSIANTGELFF. In nucleotides, the CDR3 is TGTGCCAGCAGTGTTAGTATCGCGAACACCGGGGAGCTGTTTTTT.

The chain couples TRBV7-8 to TRBJ1-5; possibly TRBD1 for D (6 bases). V was clipped by 4 bases and J by 4 bases, with 14 bases between them. CDR3 length: 15 residues. Per the germline V gene, CDR1 is SGHVS and CDR2 is FQNEAQ. This CDR3 reads CASSSQGGGNQPQHF. The CDR3 DNA reads TGTGCCAGCAGCTCGCAAGGGGGGGGGAATCAGCCCCAGCATTTT.

The chain employs TRBV7-3 and TRBJ1-1, with D possibly matching TRBD1 (5 bases). The ends were cut back, 4 bases at V and 4 bases at J, with 19 bases in the middle. The germline V gene has CDR1 SGHTA and CDR2 FQGTGA. The CDR3 contains 16 residues. CDR3 protein: CASSSLGRGGGTEAFF. The CDR3, as DNA: TGTGCCAGCAGCTCCCTCGGAAGGGGAGGCGGCACTGAAGCTTTCTTT.

The rearrangement uses TRBV29-1 and TRBJ1-6; D may be TRBD1 (5 bases). This CDR3 has 15 residues. Between the trimmed V and J ends, which lost 5 bases and 0 bases, there was a span of 11 bases. Germline CDR1 SQVTM, CDR2 ANQGSEA. The CDR3 loop is CSVTLDSSYNSPLHF. CDR3 DNA sequence: TGCAGCGTTACCCTTGACAGCTCCTATAATTCACCCCTCCACTTT.

To note about this clone: An end of the junction does not agree with germline; a read error may underlie this. The chain is built from TRBV7-7 and TRBJ2-1, with 7 nucleotides matching TRBD2. This CDR3 spans 15 amino acids. CDR1 is SSHAT and CDR2 is FNYEAQ in the germline V gene (reference sequence). DNA for the CDR3: TGTGCTAGCAGCAACGGGATTAGCGGGTACAATGAGCAGTTCTTC. This translates into CASSNGISGYNEQFF.

V gene TRBV7-8 combines with J gene TRBJ2-1; 7 bases are a match to TRBD2. V was clipped by 1 base and J by 5 bases; unmatched bases: 8. This CDR3 has 16 residues. Germline V gene sequence: CDR1 SGHVS, CDR2 FQNEAQ. The CDR3 loop is CASSLGGSGPDNEQFF. As DNA, the CDR3 is TGTGCCAGCAGCTTAGGAGGTAGCGGGCCAGACAATGAGCAGTTCTTC.

The V and J genes are TRBV5-8 and TRBJ1-5; tentatively, D is TRBD1 (5 bases). Germline loops: CDR1 SGHTS, CDR2 YDEGEE. V was cut by 0 bases and J by 3 bases, with 10 bases left in between. CDR3 length: 15 residues. In DNA, the CDR3 is TGTGCCAGCAGCTTGGTACAGGTCACCAATCAGCCCCAGCATTTT. Protein sequence: CASSLVQVTNQPQHF. Combining the CDR3 with reference TRBV5-8 and TRBJ1-5 gives the whole variable domain EAGVTQSPTHLIKTRGQQATLRCSPISGHTSVYWYQQALGLGLQFLLWYDEGEERNRGNFPPRFSGRQFPNYSSELNVNALELEDSALYLCASSLVQVTNQPQHFGDGTRLSIL.

V gene TRBV19 combines with J gene TRBJ1-4; possible D gene TRBD1, 6 bases. V was clipped by 6 bases and J by 1 base, with 12 bases between them. The CDR3 runs 15 residues. Germline CDR1 reads LNHDA; CDR2 reads SQIVND (reference sequence). Here the CDR3 DNA reads TGTGCCAGTAGCGGACAGTTTCAAACTAATGAAAAACTGTTTTTT. This encodes CASSGQFQTNEKLFF.

This clone was recorded only once. The chain has TRBV7-9 and TRBJ2-1, with 8 bases matching TRBD2. V was pared by 5 bases and J by 1 base, with 7 bases of the junction left unmatched. The CDR3 is made up of 16 amino acids. CDR1 is SEHNR and CDR2 is FQNEAQ in the germline V gene (reference sequence). Written as DNA, the CDR3 is TGTGCCAGCAGCCCCCAGGGCGGGGGGTCCTACAATGAGCAGTTCTTC. It is translated as CASSPQGGGSYNEQFF. Looking up the rest from reference TRBV7-9 and TRBJ2-1 gives the full variable domain: DTGVSQNPRHKITKRGQNVTFRCDPISEHNRLYWYRQTLGQGPEFLTYFQNEAQLEKSRLLSDRFSAERPKGSFSTLEIQRTEQGDSAMYLCASSPQGGGSYNEQFFGPGTRLTVL.

The chain carries TRBV7-3 and TRBJ2-1; 7 nucleotides align to TRBD1. From germline, CDR1 is SGHTA and CDR2 FQGTGA. This CDR3 has 13 amino acids. J was trimmed by 6 bases and V by 4 bases; bases with no gene match: 3. CDR3 bases: TGTGCCAGCAGCTCCGACAGGGTCAATGAGCAGTTCTTC. It translates to CASSSDRVNEQFF.

The gene calls are TRBV6-5 and TRBJ1-2; 9 bases line up with TRBD1. The trim removed 2 bases at V and 7 bases at J, leaving 8 bases unmatched. Germline V gives CDR1 MNHEY, CDR2 SVGAGI. This CDR3 contains 15 residues. The CDR3 DNA follows: TGTGCCAGCAGTTACCGCAGCCTACAGGGGGCTGGCTACACCTTC. Its protein is CASSYRSLQGAGYTF.

The CDR3 nucleotides read TGTGCCAGCAGGAGGACTACCACAGATACGCAGTATTTT. Protein product: CASRRTTTDTQYF. The chain joins TRBV6-5 to TRBJ2-3, with D maybe TRBD2 (6 bases). The CDR3 runs to 13 residues. V was shortened by 6 bases and J by 2 bases, with 9 bases between the two germline ends. The germline V gene encodes CDR1 MNHEY and CDR2 SVGAGI.

The chain combines TRBV7-2 with TRBJ2-7; maybe TRBD2 (6 bases). Trimming took off 5 bases at V and 9 bases at J, with 11 bases between the two ends. The germline gives CDR1 SGHTA, CDR2 FQGNSA. This CDR3 comprises 11 residues. The DNA of the CDR3 is TGTGCCAGCAGCCGGGGCGGGGCGCAGTACTTC. Its protein product is CASSRGGAQYF.

The chain combines TRBV25-1 with TRBJ1-3, with TRBD1 as a possible D gene (5 bases). The CDR3 is 14 residues long. Germline values: CDR1 MGHDK, CDR2 SYGVNS. Trimming removed 3 bases from V and 1 base from J, with 7 bases in between. CDR3 amino acids: CASSDPGSGNTIYF. DNA for the CDR3: TGTGCCAGCAGTGATCCAGGGTCTGGAAACACCATATATTTT.

V is TRBV7-9 and J is TRBJ1-2, with 8 bases identical to TRBD1. V shed 1 base, J shed 4 bases, and the junction held 8 bases outside the gene matches. The V gene's germline CDR1 is SEHNR and CDR2 FQNEAQ (reference sequence). The CDR3 covers 16 residues. The CDR3 spells CASSLGTGGSSYGYTF. In DNA, the CDR3 is TGTGCCAGCAGCTTAGGCACAGGGGGTAGTAGCTATGGCTACACCTTC.

V is TRBV5-4 and J is TRBJ1-2; 8 bases are a match to TRBD1. The CDR3 is made up of 15 amino acids. Looked up from germline, CDR1 is SGHNT and CDR2 is YYREEE (reference sequence). J was trimmed by 7 bases and V by 0 bases; bases with no gene match: 8. The DNA for the CDR3 is TGTGCCAGCAGCTTGGCCGGGGGACAGGTGGGTGGCTACACCTTC. Protein product: CASSLAGGQVGGYTF.